This T cell receptor beta chain was sequenced during a study of control samples from healthy donors and cancer patients. Germline CDR1 is MNHEY and CDR2 is SVGAGI. V shed 4 bases and J shed 1 base, with 13 bases lying between them. The CDR3 length is 15 residues. Measured with immunoSEQ multiplex PCR; TCRdb has only the in-frame clones, and not every one. The sample lists roughly 220,000 clones, about 95% seen once, with approximately 1.5% in the top ten. This TCR came from a man between 45 and 60 years old in good health. Source material: blood. V usage is TRBV6-5 and J usage is TRBJ1-2; D is perhaps TRBD1 (5 bases). The CDR3 region is CASSSVRADNYGYTF. In DNA, the CDR3 is TGTGCCAGCAGTTCCGTCAGGGCCGATAACTATGGCTACACCTTC.